This TCR beta chain was found in a study of spatial heterogeneity in lung cancer. Study in general: Detection of beta-chain sequences consistently exceeded that of alpha-chain sequences. Broader study findings: In tumor T cells, estimated coverage reached around 7% for alpha chains and approximately 12% for beta chains. Counts that tracked tumor mutation counts were those of expanded intratumoral alpha and beta TCRs.

Regarding time point: sample taken at primary tumor resection. The study sequenced unsorted whole RNA from tumor, nontumor lung or frozen PBMC. Each CDR3 protein gets one entry after TCRdb re-called the 5' RACE reads with MiXCR. The repertoire includes 100,000 or so distinct CDR3 sequences, about 4.6% of them detected once, and 21% sits in the top ten. V shed 2 bases and J 0 bases; nucleotides not matched to a gene: 3. CDR3 size: 15 residues. To note about this clonotype: Its antigen remains unknown.

Sequenced here: lung tumor tissue, sampled at surgery. V is TRBV12-3 or TRBV12-4 and J is TRBJ2-5, with 7 bases fitting TRBD1. The clonotype originates from a male donor with early-stage non-small cell lung cancer. The CDR3 DNA reads TGTGCCAGCAGTTTATGGGGGACAGACCAAGAGACCCAGTACTTC. It specifies CASSLWGTDQETQYF.